This T cell receptor (beta chain) was observed in a study of early T cells in non-severe SARS-CoV-2 infection. Across the whole study: Sequencing targeted bulk RNA from unsorted whole blood, leaving chains unpaired.

On this clonotype: Its antigen is not known.

Unique molecular identifiers were affixed to single, distinct cDNA molecules. Using its own MiXCR run on the 5' RACE reads, TCRdb lists one record per CDR3 protein. The sample yields roughly 90,000 distinct CDR3 sequences, roughly 14% seen once. Whole-study findings and limits: Sequences matched to VDJdb favored anti-spike CD8 responses, while private and CD4 specificities were missed.

Trimming cost V 3 bases and J 7 bases, with 7 bases left between them. CDR3 length: 12 amino acids. V gene TRBV12-3 or TRBV12-4 combines with J gene TRBJ2-1; D remains unclear. Sequenced sample: whole blood. The sequence derives from an adult who was a healthcare worker with PCR-confirmed SARS-CoV-2 infection or an uninfected control (not recorded which). The CDR3 coding sequence is TGTGCCAGCAGTTTGGTGGAGAATGAGCAGTTCTTC. It is translated as CASSLVENEQFF.